Listed here is a single T cell receptor (beta chain). These data originate in a study of blood T cell repertoires in COVID-19. Study-level information: Sites in the United States, Italy and Spain provided acute and convalescent COVID-19 samples. T cells, B-cell-depleted T cells, or PBMCs provided the cDNA or gDNA that served as material.

V gave up 0 bases and J gave up 6 bases; unmatched junction bases: 2. The germline CDR1 and CDR2 sequences are SEHNR and FQNEAQ (reference sequence). The CDR3 sequence is 15 residues long. Source study methods: It was from reference gene primer amplification that nucleated cell counts were estimated. Produced via immunoSEQ multiplex PCR; TCRdb's table is partial and in-frame only. V, J and clone size reflect that table, while D and trimming were determined from the DNA. The data show 280,000 or so clones, with around nine tenths seen just once and around 12% held by the top ten. The sample was peripheral blood. The TCR originated in a woman in her sixties with acute or convalescent COVID-19. The chain uses TRBV7-9 and TRBJ2-1; 10 bases match TRBD1. The CDR3 coding sequence is TGTGCCAGCAGCTTAGCCGGGACAGGGGTCAATGAGCAGTTCTTC. This codes for CASSLAGTGVNEQFF.